This passage covers 19 T cell receptor beta chains from one sample sequenced in a study of shared clonotypes between healthy human individuals. It was CD45RO-negative cells, positively selected for CCR7, that made up naive CD8 cells, with terminally differentiated effector memory CD45RA+ cells excluded. Here immunoSEQ multiplex PCR was the method, and the copy in TCRdb shows in-frame clones only, minus some. The sample lists about 1.9 million clones; over 85% were seen once. Sequenced input: naive CD8+ T cells from PBMCs. These receptors originate from a man in his late teens or twenties in good health. Some clones in this sample may be carry-over from other donors' samples.

V and J are TRBV7-9 and TRBJ2-7; no clear D gene. The V end was cut by 1 base, the J end by 3 bases, with 16 bases between. This CDR3 comprises 16 residues. From germline, CDR1 is SEHNR and CDR2 FQNEAQ (reference sequence). The CDR3 DNA reads TGTGCCAGCAGCTTAGTCGTGACGCCGGCACTCTACGAGCAGTACTTC. The encoded protein is CASSLVVTPALYEQYF.

V and J are TRBV28 and TRBJ1-1; D is uncertain. V was clipped by 2 bases and J by 2 bases, with 9 bases between them. CDR1 and CDR2 (germline): MDHEN, SYDVKM. The CDR3 runs 14 residues. The CDR3 protein is CASSLGYVNTEAFF. In DNA, the CDR3 is TGTGCCAGCAGTTTAGGGTACGTTAACACTGAAGCTTTCTTT.

CDR3 nucleotides: TGCAGCGTAGGCTGGACTAGCGACTACGAGCAGTACTTC. Translating gives CSVGWTSDYEQYF. The V and J genes are TRBV29-1 and TRBJ2-7, with 9 bases aligning to TRBD2. Unmatched junction bases numbered 6, after V lost 6 bases and J lost 3 bases. In germline, CDR1 is SQVTM, CDR2 ANQGSEA. This CDR3 spans 13 amino acids.

This chain uses TRBV6-5 with TRBJ2-2, with 7 positions matching TRBD2. This CDR3 region has 14 residues. V lost 10 bases to trimming and J lost 4 bases; unmatched junction nucleotides: 9. The germline V gene encodes CDR1 MNHEY and CDR2 SVGAGI. The DNA for the CDR3 is TGTGCCACGGGACTACCTTACCTCACCGGGGAGCTGTTTTTT. As protein: CATGLPYLTGELFF.

This chain links TRBV9 with TRBJ2-1; D might be TRBD2 (6 bases). Trimming pared 9 bases from V and 1 base from J, leaving 20 bases between. Germline V gene lookup returns CDR1 SGDLS and CDR2 YYNGEE. The CDR3 consists of 16 residues. The CDR3 DNA sequence: TGTGCCACCGGGACTTCACCTACGAGGTCCTACAATGAGCAGTTCTTC. It specifies CATGTSPTRSYNEQFF.

The chain combines TRBV7-6 with TRBJ2-1, with 11 bases lining up with TRBD2. The V and J ends lost 5 bases and 8 bases, in that order; junction bases with no gene match: 14. CDR1 SGHVS and CDR2 FNYEAQ come from the germline V gene. The CDR3 runs to 17 residues. CDR3 bases: TGTGCCAGCAGCCTCGGGACTAGCGGTCCCCCCGGGTATGAGCAGTTCTTC. Its translation is CASSLGTSGPPGYEQFF. Looking up the rest from reference TRBV7-6 and TRBJ2-1 gives the full variable domain: GAGVSQSPRYKVTKRGQDVALRCDPISGHVSLYWYRQALGQGPEFLTYFNYEAQQDKSGLPNDRFSAERPEGSISTLTIQRTEQRDSAMYRCASSLGTSGPPGYEQFFGPGTRLTVL.

Concerning this clone itself: The identical CDR3 is also encoded by other nucleotide sequences in the sample. V gene TRBV27 combines with J gene TRBJ2-1; the D is unclear. Germline loops: CDR1 MNHEY, CDR2 SMNVEV (reference sequence). This CDR3 region has 13 residues. The V and J ends lost 5 bases and 8 bases respectively, with 13 bases between them. This chain's CDR3 is CASSPLGSDEQFF. CDR3 in DNA: TGTGCCAGCAGTCCCCTTGGGTCGGATGAGCAGTTCTTC.

This chain uses TRBV4-1 with TRBJ1-1; 8 bases match TRBD1. V gave up 1 base and J gave up 10 bases; unmatched junction bases: 14. Germline V gene sequence: CDR1 MGHRA, CDR2 YSYEKL. The CDR3 length is 16 residues. The CDR3 DNA follows: TGCGCCAGCAGCCAAGTGGCAGGGGGCCCCGCCGTTGGAGCTTTCTTT. It encodes CASSQVAGGPAVGAFF.

The chain employs TRBV27 and TRBJ2-7; the D call may be TRBD1 or TRBD2 (5 bases each). Germline V gene lookup returns CDR1 MNHEY and CDR2 SMNVEV (reference sequence). The V gene lost 4 bases and the J gene lost 0 bases, with 13 bases spanning the gap. CDR3 length equals 15 residues. This CDR3 is CASSSYSGTSYEQYF. DNA for the CDR3: TGTGCCAGCAGTTCCTATTCCGGGACCTCCTACGAGCAGTACTTC.

CDR3 coding DNA: TGCAGCGTTGAGGCGGGGGGTCCCTATGGCGAGCAGTACTTC. Translation gives CSVEAGGPYGEQYF. This chain links TRBV29-1 with TRBJ2-7; 8 bases align to TRBD2. V was clipped by 3 bases and J by 6 bases; unmatched bases: 10. The CDR3 covers 14 residues. Per the germline V gene, CDR1 is SQVTM and CDR2 is ANQGSEA.

This clone was detected once. This chain uses TRBV28 with TRBJ2-7, with 10 bases lining up with TRBD2. The CDR3 consists of 17 residues. Trimming cost V 2 bases and J 3 bases; bases outside gene matches: 10. CDR1 and CDR2 (germline): MDHEN, SYDVKM. CDR3 nucleotides: TGTGCCAGCAGTTTACCTACTAGCGGGATAGGGTTCTACGAGCAGTACTTC. This sequence encodes CASSLPTSGIGFYEQYF.

V and J are TRBV19 and TRBJ2-7; 11 bases line up with TRBD2. Germline V gives CDR1 LNHDA, CDR2 SQIVND (reference sequence). V lost 2 bases, J lost 6 bases, and 6 bases stayed unmatched. The CDR3 is 15 amino acids. This CDR3 reads CASSIRPSGRSEQYF. The CDR3 bases are TGTGCCAGTAGTATAAGGCCTAGCGGGAGGTCCGAGCAGTACTTC.

The V and J genes are TRBV4-1 and TRBJ1-5; maybe TRBD1 (5 bases). The CDR3 is made up of 15 amino acids. V lost 2 bases and J 4 bases, leaving 12 bases between the germline ends. CDR1 is MGHRA, CDR2 YSYEKL, per germline. The CDR3 region has the DNA TGCGCCAGCAGCCAATCGATCGCAGGGAATCAGCCCCAGCATTTT. This sequence encodes CASSQSIAGNQPQHF.

This chain connects TRBV6-5 to TRBJ2-3; 8 nucleotides align to TRBD1. Germline CDR1 and CDR2: MNHEY and SVGAGI. The CDR3 has 15 amino acids. V dropped 5 bases and J dropped 4; count of bases not matched to a gene: 8. This chain's CDR3 is CASSTRTGRADTQYF. The CDR3 coding sequence is TGTGCCAGCAGTACACGGACAGGGCGAGCAGATACGCAGTATTTT.

This clone was observed once. This chain links TRBV6-4 with TRBJ2-7; 8 positions match TRBD1. Germline V gene data show CDR1 as MRHNA and CDR2 as SNTAGT. Trimming cost V 6 bases and J 6 bases; bases outside gene matches: 22. The CDR3 runs to 18 residues. CDR3 amino acids: CASSADRGERGPISEQYF. CDR3 coding DNA: TGTGCCAGCAGCGCCGACAGGGGCGAACGAGGCCCTATTAGCGAGCAGTACTTC.

The CDR3 nucleotides read TGCGCCAGCAGCTGGCTCGGACGAGGGGGCGAGCAGTACTTC. The encoded protein is CASSWLGRGGEQYF. The J gene is TRBJ2-7, the V gene TRBV5-1, with D perhaps matching TRBD1 (6 bases). Germline V gives CDR1 SGHRS, CDR2 YFSETQ. The CDR3 is made up of 14 amino acids. V was pared by 3 bases and J by 6 bases, with 16 bases between.

The J gene is TRBJ2-2, the V gene TRBV13; D uncertain. The CDR3 length is 16 residues. Trimming removed 1 base from V and 1 base from J, with 10 bases in between. Germline V gene data show CDR1 as PRHDT and CDR2 as FYEKMQ (reference sequence). The chain's CDR3 is CASSLDAFLNTGELFF. In nucleotides, the CDR3 is TGTGCCAGCAGCTTAGACGCCTTCCTGAACACCGGGGAGCTGTTTTTT.

With respect to this clone: The sample contains more than one DNA sequence encoding this CDR3. The chain joins TRBV7-9 to TRBJ2-2, with no clear D. Trimming removed 1 base at V and 4 bases at J, with 7 bases between. CDR3 length: 14 amino acids. Germline-derived CDR1 and CDR2 are SEHNR and FQNEAQ (reference sequence). The CDR3 reads CASSLGSFTGELFF. CDR3 sequence (DNA): TGTGCCAGCAGCTTAGGGTCCTTCACCGGGGAGCTGTTTTTT.

Regarding this clone: Other DNA sequences in this specimen translate into the identical CDR3. V gene TRBV27 combines with J gene TRBJ1-5, with a possible D match to TRBD1 (5 bases). The V end was cut by 6 bases, the J end by 4 bases, with 13 bases between. CDR1 is MNHEY, CDR2 SMNVEV, per germline (reference sequence). There are 14 residues in the CDR3. In nucleotides, the CDR3 is TGTGCCAGCAGCCCCCGGGACCGAAATCAGCCCCAGCATTTT. It yields the protein CASSPRDRNQPQHF.